The 15 T cell receptor beta chains listed next were all sequenced from one sample in a study of identical twins. MiXCR, run by TCRdb on the 5' RACE reads, gives a single entry per CDR3 protein. The sample has about 920,000 distinct CDR3 sequences; about 12% are singletons. The same sample was also studied in work on yellow fever vaccine responses in identical twins.

Sequencing used PBMCs. These receptors were obtained from a woman aged 18-30 years in good health.

With respect to this clonotype: This may be a read error, as it is one base from a much larger clone. V is TRBV7-8 and J is TRBJ2-1; TRBD2 matches 11 bases. The CDR3 spans 16 residues. Looked up from germline, CDR1 is SGHVS and CDR2 is FQNEAQ. The CDR3 is CASGLTTSGSGNEQFF. The CDR3 DNA reads as TGTGCCAGCGGCTTAACTACTAGCGGGAGTGGCAATGAGCAGTTCTTC.

The rearrangement links TRBV11-2 to TRBJ1-1; D is unclear. Germline V gives CDR1 SGHAT, CDR2 FQNNGV. V was trimmed by 1 base and J by 0 bases, leaving 12 bases between them. This CDR3 contains 16 residues. The CDR3 nucleotides read TGTGCCAGCAGCTTAGCGGCAGGACTCATGAACACTGAAGCTTTCTTT. Its translation: CASSLAAGLMNTEAFF.

This clonotype was counted a few times. This rearrangement joins TRBV24-1 to TRBJ2-3; 8 bases match TRBD1. The CDR3 is made up of 17 amino acids. Germline CDR1 and CDR2: KGHDR and SFDVKD. Trimming took 3 bases from V and 2 from J; bases not matched to a gene: 9. The CDR3 bases are TGTGCCACCAGTGATACCTTCGGACAGGGCCTCACAGATACGCAGTATTTT. The encoded protein is CATSDTFGQGLTDTQYF.

The chain carries TRBV29-1 and TRBJ1-2; no firm D call. The germline CDR1 and CDR2 sequences are SQVTM and ANQGSEA. The CDR3 contains 16 residues. V was pared by 7 bases and J by 1 base, with 22 bases between. CDR3 sequence: CSAKAGGPGGNYGYTF. CDR3 nucleotides: TGCAGCGCCAAAGCTGGTGGGCCAGGTGGTAACTATGGCTACACCTTC.

This clonotype was picked up many times. The V gene is TRBV20-1, the J gene TRBJ2-1; 14 bases are shared with TRBD2. With V trimmed by 4 bases and J by 4 bases, 3 bases remained unmatched. This CDR3 comprises 15 residues. The germline gives CDR1 DFQATT, CDR2 SNEGSKA (reference sequence). CDR3 protein: CSATRLAGGYNEQFF. The CDR3 nucleotides are TGCAGTGCTACTCGACTAGCGGGAGGGTACAATGAGCAGTTCTTC.

The chain joins TRBV24-1 to TRBJ2-1, with 10 nucleotides matching TRBD2. The CDR3 has 16 amino acids. CDR1 and CDR2 from the germline V gene are KGHDR and SFDVKD. The ends lost 3 bases at V and 10 bases at J; junction bases unmatched: 11. The CDR3 is CATSDGRLAGDYEQFF. The CDR3 nucleotides read TGTGCCACCAGTGATGGTCGGCTAGCGGGAGACTACGAGCAGTTCTTC.

A few counts support this clonotype. The chain links TRBV3-1 to TRBJ2-3, with 7 bases fitting TRBD2. V lost 2 bases, J lost 4 bases, and 12 bases stayed unmatched. CDR3 length equals 17 residues. From germline, CDR1 is LGHDT and CDR2 YNNKEL (reference sequence). In nucleotides, the CDR3 is TGTGCCAGCAGCCAAACGCGGCGGGAGTGGAGCGCAGATACGCAGTATTTT. Its protein is CASSQTRREWSADTQYF.

This clonotype was detected a few times. The chain recombines TRBV14 with TRBJ2-5; perhaps TRBD1 as D (5 bases). The CDR3 consists of 15 residues. V lost 4 bases and J 4 bases, leaving 16 bases between the germline ends. Germline V gene sequence: CDR1 SGHDN, CDR2 FVKESK. This chain's CDR3 is CASSRSDSNLETQYF. The CDR3 DNA is TGTGCCAGCAGCCGTTCCGACAGTAACTTAGAGACCCAGTACTTC.

This clonotype was found many times. V is TRBV5-6 and J is TRBJ1-1; D may be TRBD1 (6 bases). This CDR3 has 14 amino acids. The V gene's germline CDR1 is SGHDT and CDR2 YYEEEE. Trimming left V 0 bases short and J 3 bases short, with 9 bases between. In nucleotides, the CDR3 is TGTGCCAGCAGCTTGGGGGGGCTCTACACTGAAGCTTTCTTT. Amino acids: CASSLGGLYTEAFF. Looking up the rest from reference TRBV5-6 and TRBJ1-1 gives the full variable domain: DAGVTQSPTHLIKTRGQQVTLRCSPKSGHDTVSWYQQALGQGPQFIFQYYEEEERQRGNFPDRFSGHQFPNYSSELNVNALLLGDSALYLCASSLGGLYTEAFFGQGTRLTVV.

Ten or more counts support this clonotype. The rearrangement links TRBV12-3 or TRBV12-4 to TRBJ1-1; D is possibly TRBD1 (6 bases). V was clipped by 4 bases and J by 2 bases, with 11 bases between them. This CDR3 has 14 residues. The CDR3 sequence is CASSWGQVNTEAFF. In DNA, the CDR3 is TGTGCCAGCAGTTGGGGACAAGTCAACACTGAAGCTTTCTTT.

This clonotype was counted between two and nine times. The chain is built from TRBV18 and TRBJ2-1; 9 bases match TRBD2. Germline CDR1 reads KGHSH; CDR2 reads LQKENI. The junction had 5 bases not matched to a gene; V was cut back by 6 bases and J by 5 bases. There are 14 residues in the CDR3. CDR3 in amino acids: CASSGTSSNNEQFF. The DNA for the CDR3 is TGTGCCAGCTCCGGGACTAGCAGTAACAATGAGCAGTTCTTC.

J is TRBJ2-2 and V is TRBV12-5, with 11 bases lining up with TRBD2. J gave up 9 bases and V 1 base, and 7 bases lay outside the gene matches. This CDR3 is 16 amino acids long. Germline V gene sequence: CDR1 LGHNT, CDR2 FRNRAP. The CDR3, as DNA: TGTGCTAGTGGTTTGGACCTAGCGGGGGGACCCCGGGAGCTGTTTTTT. Its protein product is CASGLDLAGGPRELFF.

V is TRBV12-3 or TRBV12-4 and J is TRBJ2-7; D tentatively reads TRBD1 or TRBD2 (5 bases each). V was pared by 3 bases and J by 7 bases, with 22 bases between. The CDR3 has 16 residues. CDR3 in amino acids: CASSFFGTDRGVEQYF. CDR3 nucleotide sequence: TGTGCCAGCAGTTTCTTCGGGACCGACCGAGGGGTAGAGCAGTACTTC.

This clonotype was counted a few times. This chain links TRBV11-2 with TRBJ2-3; 7 bases are shared with TRBD2. Germline CDR1 is SGHAT and CDR2 is FQNNGV. This CDR3 region has 17 residues. Trimming took 4 bases from V and 2 from J; bases not matched to a gene: 12. DNA of the CDR3: TGTGCCAGCAGCTCAGTTGGGGCGGGAGATGTCACAGATACGCAGTATTTT. Protein product: CASSSVGAGDVTDTQYF.

This clonotype was observed at least ten times. This rearrangement joins TRBV20-1 to TRBJ1-1, with TRBD1 matching 11 bases. This CDR3 is built from 14 residues. Germline V gives CDR1 DFQATT, CDR2 SNEGSKA (reference sequence). The chain's CDR3 is CSNPGQGVIGEAFF. In DNA form, the CDR3 reads TGCAGCAACCCGGGACAGGGGGTTATCGGTGAAGCTTTCTTT.